This TCR beta chain was sequenced for a study of T cells after posttransplantation cyclophosphamide. Notes on the study in general: TRB clonality was highly associated with recipient CMV seropositivity and reactivation. Skin or GI-infiltrating T cells shared few TRB sequences with blood.

Germline lookup yields CDR1 SNHLY and CDR2 FYNNEI. With V trimmed by 6 bases and J by 1 base, 7 bases remained unmatched. The CDR3 consists of 15 residues. Data came from immunoSEQ multiplex PCR; TCRdb stores just in-frame clones and leaves some out. In the table there are under 8,500 clones, 82% of which are singletons. Busulfan-fludarabine conditioning, marrow transplant, and cyclophosphamide on days +3 and +4 were administered. Only one count was recorded for this clone. Its antigen is currently unknown. The sequences come from CD4+ T cells sorted from blood, collected more than 1,000 days after allogeneic stem cell transplant with posttransplant cyclophosphamide. This sequence originates from a female patient in her thirties or forties who received an allogeneic stem cell transplant from a related donor, was CMV-positive, and had no GVHD. Some of the T cells may derive from the graft donor. The genes are TRBV2 and TRBJ2-3; 7 nucleotides agree with TRBD2. The CDR3 nucleotides are TGTGCCAGCAGGCCGCGGGGGACCCGCACAGATACGCAGTATTTT. Translating gives CASRPRGTRTDTQYF.